The 17 T cell receptor beta chains below come from one sample, sequenced in a study of neurological immune-mediated disorders. TCRdb re-called the 5' RACE reads through MiXCR, storing one row per CDR3 protein. This table has roughly 80,000 distinct CDR3 sequences, 15% to 20% appearing once. Material for sequencing was PBMCs. These receptors were obtained from a woman in her 40s in good health.

There are many counts of this clonotype. The chain is built from TRBV14 and TRBJ1-4; D is perhaps TRBD1 (6 bases). V shed 1 base and J shed 3 bases, with 12 bases lying between them. This CDR3 spans 16 amino acids. Germline-derived CDR1 and CDR2 are SGHDN and FVKESK. CDR3 residues: CASSQATGMSNEKLFF. DNA of the CDR3: TGTGCCAGCAGCCAAGCCACAGGGATGTCTAATGAAAAACTGTTTTTT.

This clonotype came up many times. The chain has TRBV10-3 and TRBJ2-2; tentatively, D is TRBD1 (5 bases). Trimming pared 7 bases from V and 6 bases from J, leaving 21 bases between. Germline CDR1 and CDR2: ENHRY and SYGVKD. This CDR3 contains 16 residues. The CDR3 loop is CAIKGLPESESGELFF. CDR3 sequence (DNA): TGTGCCATCAAGGGGTTGCCGGAGAGCGAATCCGGGGAGCTGTTTTTT.

In this sample, this clonotype turned up many times. The V call is TRBV12-3 or TRBV12-4, the J call TRBJ1-1; perhaps TRBD1 as D (6 bases). V lost 6 bases, J lost 0 bases, and 20 bases lay in between. The CDR3 extends over 17 amino acids. The CDR3 DNA is TGTGCCAGCAGACTCCGGGACACCACACTCATGAACACTGAAGCTTTCTTT. It translates to CASRLRDTTLMNTEAFF.

This clonotype was recorded many times. The CDR3 sequence: CASGDRNYNEQFF. The CDR3 DNA sequence: TGTGCCAGCGGGGACAGGAACTACAATGAGCAGTTCTTC. The chain has TRBV11-1 and TRBJ2-1, with 8 bases lining up with TRBD1. The CDR3 spans 13 residues. V shed 8 bases and J 3 bases; nucleotides not matched to a gene: 3. The V gene's germline CDR1 is SGHAT and CDR2 FQDESV (reference sequence). The full variable domain, with the rest looked up from reference TRBV11-1 and TRBJ2-1, is EAEVAQSPRYKITEKSQAVAFWCDPISGHATLYWYRQILGQGPELLVQFQDESVVDDSQLPKDRFSAERLKGVDSTLKIQPAELGDSAMYLCASGDRNYNEQFFGPGTRLTVL.

At least ten counts were recorded for this clonotype. The chain combines TRBV20-1 with TRBJ2-1; 8 bases line up with TRBD2. The CDR3 extends over 14 amino acids. J lost 4 bases, V lost 2 bases, and 4 bases had no gene match. From germline, CDR1 is DFQATT and CDR2 SNEGSKA (reference sequence). The CDR3 here is CSARSGGLYNEQFF. The CDR3 DNA reads TGCAGTGCTAGAAGCGGGGGCTTGTACAATGAGCAGTTCTTC.

Many counts were recorded for this clonotype. The chain couples TRBV25-1 to TRBJ2-1; a weak D match, TRBD2 (5 bases). Germline V CDR1 and CDR2: MGHDK, SYGVNS. The CDR3 is made up of 13 amino acids. Trimming pared 5 bases from V and 4 bases from J, leaving 9 bases between. CDR3 sequence: CASSPTRYNEQFF. The CDR3 DNA reads as TGTGCCAGCAGTCCAACTAGGTACAATGAGCAGTTCTTC.

This clonotype has a count of ten or more. The rearrangement uses TRBV12-3 or TRBV12-4 and TRBJ1-2, with 7 bases matching TRBD1. The V gene end was trimmed by 6 bases and the J gene end by 5 bases; junction bases not matched to a gene: 12. The CDR3 has 15 amino acids. The CDR3 nucleotides read TGTGCCAGCAGACCCTCGTCGACAGGGAGGTATGGCTACACCTTC. As protein: CASRPSSTGRYGYTF.

There are many counts of this clonotype. The V and J genes are TRBV20-1 and TRBJ1-1; D gene uncertain. V lost 6 bases, J lost 4 bases, and 12 bases lay in between. Germline-derived CDR1 and CDR2 are DFQATT and SNEGSKA (reference sequence). The CDR3 is 12 amino acids. The CDR3 DNA is TGCAGTGCCAGGCTCGGTGGCACTGAAGCTTTCTTT. As protein: CSARLGGTEAFF.

This clonotype was detected many times. This chain links TRBV6-5 with TRBJ1-1; D gene uncertain. CDR1 is MNHEY, CDR2 SVGAGI, per germline. The CDR3 runs 14 residues. V lost 5 bases and J 3 bases, leaving 13 bases between the germline ends. The CDR3 loop is CASSLTLGYTEAFF. The CDR3 region has the DNA TGTGCCAGCAGTCTTACGTTGGGGTACACTGAAGCTTTCTTT.

This clonotype was observed a handful of times. A read error may explain this, as a much larger clone is one base away. The rearrangement links TRBV6-2 or TRBV6-3 to TRBJ1-5; D perhaps matches TRBD1 (6 bases). The CDR3 spans 15 residues. With 10 bases removed from V and 1 base from J, the gap between germline ends came to 17 bases. Germline CDR1 and CDR2: MNHEY and SVGEGT. Here the CDR3 reads CAINQGQKSNQPQHF. The CDR3 DNA reads as TGTGCCATCAACCAGGGGCAGAAGAGCAATCAGCCCCAGCATTTT.

In its sample, this clonotype was seen a few times. The rearrangement links TRBV29-1 to TRBJ2-1; 8 bases agree with TRBD1. V dropped 7 bases and J dropped 13; count of bases not matched to a gene: 12. The CDR3 extends over 12 amino acids. Germline V lookup: CDR1 SQVTM, CDR2 ANQGSEA. CDR3 sequence: CSAKTGELDQFF. The CDR3 DNA reads as TGCAGCGCTAAGACAGGGGAGCTTGATCAGTTCTTC.

A note on this clonotype: Given a much more abundant clone one base away, this may be a read error. The gene calls are TRBV6-6 and TRBJ2-5; 8 bases line up with TRBD2. Trimming cost V 3 bases and J 4 bases; bases outside gene matches: 7. Germline V lookup: CDR1 MNHNY, CDR2 SVGAGI (reference sequence). CDR3 length: 15 residues. The CDR3 region is CASSYTSGSRETQYF. DNA of the CDR3: TGTGCCAGCAGTTATACTAGCGGATCCCGAGAGACCCAGTACTTC.

This clonotype was found many times. V usage is TRBV28 and J usage is TRBJ2-5, with D possibly being TRBD1 (5 bases). Trimming cost V 3 bases and J 6 bases, with 14 bases left between them. The V gene's germline CDR1 is MDHEN and CDR2 SYDVKM. This CDR3 spans 14 amino acids. The DNA for the CDR3 is TGTGCCAGCAGTTTCGCAGGGCAGGTGAAGACCCAGTACTTC. This codes for CASSFAGQVKTQYF. Together with reference TRBV28 and TRBJ2-5, the CDR3 gives the full variable domain: DVKVTQSSRYLVKRTGEKVFLECVQDMDHENMFWYRQDPGLGLRLIYFSYDVKMKEKGDIPEGYSVSREKKERFSLILESASTNQTSMYLCASSFAGQVKTQYFGPGTRLLVL.

This clonotype was seen at least ten times. This chain connects TRBV16 to TRBJ2-3, with 7 positions matching TRBD1. The germline gives CDR1 KGHSY, CDR2 FQNENV. The CDR3 length is 16 residues. Trimming removed 2 bases from V and 2 bases from J; junction bases left unmatched: 7. The CDR3 here is CASSQGEGAFTDTQYF. CDR3 nucleotide sequence: TGTGCCAGCAGCCAAGGAGAGGGGGCGTTCACAGATACGCAGTATTTT.

The sample holds many counts of this clonotype. This chain uses TRBV4-2 with TRBJ2-7; a weak D match, TRBD1 (5 bases). Per germline, CDR1 LGHNA and CDR2 YNFKEQ. The V and J ends lost 0 bases and 4 bases respectively, with 10 bases between them. CDR3 length: 14 amino acids. The CDR3 protein is CASSQDVGQYEQYF. CDR3 bases: TGTGCCAGCAGCCAAGACGTGGGGCAGTACGAGCAGTACTTC.

This clonotype was seen repeatedly, ten times or more. The V call is TRBV5-1, the J call TRBJ2-5; a possible D gene is TRBD1 (5 bases). The CDR3 is 14 amino acids. The germline CDR1 and CDR2 sequences are SGHRS and YFSETQ. V lost 0 bases and J 1 base, leaving 7 bases between the germline ends. For the CDR3, the DNA is TGCGCCAGCAGCTTGGGGACACCCCAAGAGACCCAGTACTTC. Translated, it gives CASSLGTPQETQYF.

This chain connects TRBV4-2 to TRBJ1-4; a weak D match, TRBD1 (5 bases). The CDR3 runs 17 residues. The germline gives CDR1 LGHNA, CDR2 YNFKEQ. Deletions cut 0 bases from V and 0 bases from J, with 11 bases between. The CDR3 sequence is CASSQDMTVATNEKLFF. CDR3 coding DNA: TGTGCCAGCAGCCAAGATATGACAGTTGCAACTAATGAAAAACTGTTTTTT.